This TCR beta chain was captured by sequencing in a study of cytotoxic CD8 clonotypes in ibrutinib-treated CLL. This clone was recorded only once. The repertoire was sequenced with immunoSEQ multiplex PCR; TCRdb's copy has only in-frame clones and lacks some. Altogether 70,000 to 80,000 clones are present, approximately 82% being singletons, with the ten largest covering 38%. Germline lookup yields CDR1 SGHRS and CDR2 YFSETQ. V was clipped by 4 bases and J by 6 bases, with 14 bases between them. The CDR3 has 14 residues. This chain joins TRBV5-1 and TRBJ2-1, with D perhaps assigned TRBD1 or TRBD2 (5 bases each). The specimen comprised PBMCs, sampled after 24 months of ibrutinib treatment. This receptor was taken from a human donor with chronic lymphocytic leukemia. In DNA, the CDR3 is TGCGCCAGCAGCCCCGGGACCGGCCTCAATGAGCAGTTCTTC. The encoded protein is CASSPGTGLNEQFF.